This T cell receptor (beta chain) was captured in a study of blood T cell repertoires in COVID-19. Trimming took off 10 bases at V and 3 bases at J, with 15 bases between the two ends. Germline V gene sequence: CDR1 MNHNY, CDR2 SVGAGI (reference sequence). The CDR3 extends over 13 amino acids. Ages ranged from about 18 to 89 years, with residence in around 24 US areas. Which cohort a participant joined came from the clinical history participants gave. Two negative PCRs, clearance, or symptom resolution characterized the recovered Cohort 3 donors. Generated by immunoSEQ multiplex PCR, the TCRdb table keeps only in-frame clones and is missing some. The sample contains more than 400,000 clones, around 90% of which appear only once.

The sample comprised PBMCs or T cells enriched from blood (not recorded which). This TCR was sampled from a woman aged 18-35 years who had recovered from COVID-19. The chain combines TRBV6-6 with TRBJ1-1, with D perhaps matching TRBD1 (5 bases). This CDR3 reads CATWGVGDTEAFF. CDR3 in DNA: TGTGCCACCTGGGGGGTGGGGGACACTGAAGCTTTCTTT.